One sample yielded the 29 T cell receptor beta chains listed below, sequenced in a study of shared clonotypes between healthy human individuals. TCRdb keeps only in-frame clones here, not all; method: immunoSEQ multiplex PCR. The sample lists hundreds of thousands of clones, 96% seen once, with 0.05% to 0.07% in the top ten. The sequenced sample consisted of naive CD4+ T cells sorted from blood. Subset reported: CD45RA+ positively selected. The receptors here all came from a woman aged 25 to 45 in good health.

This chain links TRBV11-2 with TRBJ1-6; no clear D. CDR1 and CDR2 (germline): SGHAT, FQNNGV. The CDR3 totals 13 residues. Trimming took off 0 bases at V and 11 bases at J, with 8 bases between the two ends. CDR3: CASSLDGFPPLHF. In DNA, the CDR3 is TGTGCCAGCAGCTTAGACGGTTTTCCACCCCTCCACTTT.

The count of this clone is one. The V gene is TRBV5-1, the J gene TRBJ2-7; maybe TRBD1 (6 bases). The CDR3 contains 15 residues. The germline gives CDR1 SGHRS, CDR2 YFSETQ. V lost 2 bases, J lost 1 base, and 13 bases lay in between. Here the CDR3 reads CASSFAPGVSYEQYF. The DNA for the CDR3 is TGCGCCAGCAGCTTCGCCCCAGGGGTATCCTACGAGCAGTACTTC.

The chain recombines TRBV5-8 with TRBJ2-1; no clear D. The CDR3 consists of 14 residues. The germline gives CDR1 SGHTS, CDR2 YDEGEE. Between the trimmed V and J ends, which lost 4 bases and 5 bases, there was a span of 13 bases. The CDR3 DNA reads TGTGCCAGCAGCACTGAAAGAGCCGACAATGAGCAGTTCTTC. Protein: CASSTERADNEQFF.

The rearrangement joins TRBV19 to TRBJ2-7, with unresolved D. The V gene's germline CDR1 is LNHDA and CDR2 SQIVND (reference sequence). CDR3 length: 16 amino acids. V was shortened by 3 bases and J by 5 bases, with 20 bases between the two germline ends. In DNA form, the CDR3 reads TGTGCCAGTAGTATTGTGGCCGGTCCTTGGAAGAACGAGCAGTACTTC. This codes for CASSIVAGPWKNEQYF.

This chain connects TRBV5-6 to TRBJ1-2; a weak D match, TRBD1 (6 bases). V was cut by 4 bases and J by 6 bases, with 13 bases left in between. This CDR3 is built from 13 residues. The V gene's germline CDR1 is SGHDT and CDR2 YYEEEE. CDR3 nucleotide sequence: TGTGCCAGCAGCGAGGGGGGGGCCCATGGCTACACCTTC. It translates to CASSEGGAHGYTF.

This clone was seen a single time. The CDR3 loop is CASSLTSGRLTGELFF. CDR3 bases: TGTGCCAGCAGCTTAACTAGCGGGAGGCTTACCGGGGAGCTGTTTTTT. This rearrangement joins TRBV7-6 to TRBJ2-2, with 12 bases that match TRBD2. There are 16 residues in the CDR3. The V gene end was trimmed by 2 bases and the J gene end by 5 bases; junction bases not matched to a gene: 3. Per the germline V gene, CDR1 is SGHVS and CDR2 is FNYEAQ. Variable domain in full (rest from reference TRBV7-6 and TRBJ2-2): GAGVSQSPRYKVTKRGQDVALRCDPISGHVSLYWYRQALGQGPEFLTYFNYEAQQDKSGLPNDRFSAERPEGSISTLTIQRTEQRDSAMYRCASSLTSGRLTGELFFGEGSRLTVL.

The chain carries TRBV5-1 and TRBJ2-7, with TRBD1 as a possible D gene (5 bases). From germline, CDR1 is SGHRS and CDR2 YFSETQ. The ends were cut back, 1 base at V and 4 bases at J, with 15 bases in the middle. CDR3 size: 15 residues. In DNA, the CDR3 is TGCGCCAGCAGCTTGCAAAGTCTAGGGGCATACGAGCAGTACTTC. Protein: CASSLQSLGAYEQYF.

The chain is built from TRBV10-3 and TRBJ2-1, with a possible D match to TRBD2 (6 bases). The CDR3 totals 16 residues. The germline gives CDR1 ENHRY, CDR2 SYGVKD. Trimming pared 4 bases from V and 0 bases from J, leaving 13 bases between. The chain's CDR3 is CAISVSGLFSYNEQFF. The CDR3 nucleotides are TGTGCCATCAGTGTTTCTGGACTATTCTCCTACAATGAGCAGTTCTTC.

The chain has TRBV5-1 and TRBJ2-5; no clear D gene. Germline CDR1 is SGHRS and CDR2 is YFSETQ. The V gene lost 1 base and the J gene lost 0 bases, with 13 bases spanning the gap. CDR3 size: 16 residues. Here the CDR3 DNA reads TGCGCCAGCAGCTTGCTTTCAGTGAGGTACCAAGAGACCCAGTACTTC. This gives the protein CASSLLSVRYQETQYF.

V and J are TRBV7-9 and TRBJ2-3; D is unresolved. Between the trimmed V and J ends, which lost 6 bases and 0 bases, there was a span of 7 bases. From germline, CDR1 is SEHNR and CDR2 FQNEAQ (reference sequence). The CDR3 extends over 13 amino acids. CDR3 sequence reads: CASSPDSTDTQYF. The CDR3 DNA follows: TGTGCCAGCAGTCCAGATAGCACAGATACGCAGTATTTT.

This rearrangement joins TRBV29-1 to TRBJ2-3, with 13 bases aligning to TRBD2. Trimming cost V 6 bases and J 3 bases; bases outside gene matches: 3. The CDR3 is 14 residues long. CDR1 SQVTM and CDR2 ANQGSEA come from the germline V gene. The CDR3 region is CSVRTSGSTDTQYF. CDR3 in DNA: TGCAGCGTCAGGACTAGCGGGAGTACAGATACGCAGTATTTT.

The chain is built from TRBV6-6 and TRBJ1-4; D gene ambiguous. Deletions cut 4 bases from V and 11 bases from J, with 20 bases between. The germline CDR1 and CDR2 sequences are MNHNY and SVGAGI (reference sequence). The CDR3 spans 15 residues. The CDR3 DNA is TGTGCCAGCAGTTCCCACTCAGACGTTGAGCGGAAACTGTTTTTT. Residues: CASSSHSDVERKLFF.

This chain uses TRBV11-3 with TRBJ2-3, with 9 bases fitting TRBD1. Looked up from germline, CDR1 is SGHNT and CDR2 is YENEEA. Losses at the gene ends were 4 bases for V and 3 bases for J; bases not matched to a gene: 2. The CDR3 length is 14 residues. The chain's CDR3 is CASSSGTGTDTQYF. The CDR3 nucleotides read TGTGCCAGCAGCTCAGGGACAGGGACAGATACGCAGTATTTT.

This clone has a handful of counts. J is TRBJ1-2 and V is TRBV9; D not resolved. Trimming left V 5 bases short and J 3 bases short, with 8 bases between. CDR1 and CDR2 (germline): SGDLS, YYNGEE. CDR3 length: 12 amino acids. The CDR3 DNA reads TGTGCCAGCAGAGCGGGCCACTATGGCTACACCTTC. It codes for CASRAGHYGYTF.

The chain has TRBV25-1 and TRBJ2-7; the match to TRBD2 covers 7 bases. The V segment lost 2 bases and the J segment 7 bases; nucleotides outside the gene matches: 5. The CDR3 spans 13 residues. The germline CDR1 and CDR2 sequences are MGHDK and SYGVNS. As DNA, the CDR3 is TGTGCCAGCAGTGAAACGGGACTAAAAGAGCAGTACTTC. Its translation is CASSETGLKEQYF.

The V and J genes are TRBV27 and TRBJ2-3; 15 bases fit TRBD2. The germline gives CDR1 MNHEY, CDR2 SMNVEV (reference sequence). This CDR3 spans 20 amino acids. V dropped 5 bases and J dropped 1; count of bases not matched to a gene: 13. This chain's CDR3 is CASSRGPGLAGGMGTDTQYF. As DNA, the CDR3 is TGTGCCAGCAGTAGGGGGCCGGGACTAGCGGGAGGTATGGGCACAGATACGCAGTATTTT.

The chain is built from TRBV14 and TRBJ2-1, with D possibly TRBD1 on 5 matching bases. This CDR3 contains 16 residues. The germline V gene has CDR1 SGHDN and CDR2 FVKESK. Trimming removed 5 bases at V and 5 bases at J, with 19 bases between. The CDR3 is CASSKPTAIPDNEQFF. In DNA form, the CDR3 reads TGTGCCAGCAGCAAACCGACAGCAATCCCCGACAATGAGCAGTTCTTC.

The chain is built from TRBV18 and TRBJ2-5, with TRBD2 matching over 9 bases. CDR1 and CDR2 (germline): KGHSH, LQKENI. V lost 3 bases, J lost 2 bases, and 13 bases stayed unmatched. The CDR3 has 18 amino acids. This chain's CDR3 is CASSPRLAEEKRQETQYF. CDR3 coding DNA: TGTGCCAGCTCACCTAGACTAGCGGAAGAAAAAAGACAAGAGACCCAGTACTTC.

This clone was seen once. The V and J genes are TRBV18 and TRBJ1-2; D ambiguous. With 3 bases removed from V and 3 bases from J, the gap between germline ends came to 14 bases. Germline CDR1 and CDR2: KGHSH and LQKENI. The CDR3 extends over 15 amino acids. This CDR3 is CASSPQGNVDYGYTF. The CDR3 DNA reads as TGTGCCAGCTCACCGCAAGGGAACGTGGACTATGGCTACACCTTC.

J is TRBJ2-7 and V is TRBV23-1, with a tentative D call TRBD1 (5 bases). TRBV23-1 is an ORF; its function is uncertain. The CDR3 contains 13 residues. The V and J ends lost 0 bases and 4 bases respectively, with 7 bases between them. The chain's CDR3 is CASSQSSGYEQYF. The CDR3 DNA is TGCGCCAGCAGTCAATCGTCAGGGTACGAGCAGTACTTC.

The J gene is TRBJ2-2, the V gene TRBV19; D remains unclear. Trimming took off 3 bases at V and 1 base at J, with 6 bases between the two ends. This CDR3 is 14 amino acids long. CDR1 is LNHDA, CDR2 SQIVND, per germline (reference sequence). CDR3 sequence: CASSMWENTGELFF. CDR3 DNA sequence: TGTGCCAGTAGTATGTGGGAGAACACCGGGGAGCTGTTTTTT.

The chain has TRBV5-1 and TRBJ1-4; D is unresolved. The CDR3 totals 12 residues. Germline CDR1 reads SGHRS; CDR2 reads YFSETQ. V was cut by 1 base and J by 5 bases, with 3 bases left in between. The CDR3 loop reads CASSLQNEKLFF. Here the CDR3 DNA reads TGCGCCAGCAGCTTGCAGAATGAAAAACTGTTTTTT.

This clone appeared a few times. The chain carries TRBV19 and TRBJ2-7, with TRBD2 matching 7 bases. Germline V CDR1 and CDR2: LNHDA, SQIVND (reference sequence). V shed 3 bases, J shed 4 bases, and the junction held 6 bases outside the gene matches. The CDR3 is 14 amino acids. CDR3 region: CASSMARESYEQYF. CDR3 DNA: TGTGCCAGTAGTATGGCGCGGGAGTCGTACGAGCAGTACTTC.

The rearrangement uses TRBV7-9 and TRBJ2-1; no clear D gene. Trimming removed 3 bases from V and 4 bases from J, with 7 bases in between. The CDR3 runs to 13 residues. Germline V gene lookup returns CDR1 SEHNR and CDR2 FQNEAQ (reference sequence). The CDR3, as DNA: TGTGCCAGCAGCTTGGTAGAATACAATGAGCAGTTCTTC. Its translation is CASSLVEYNEQFF.

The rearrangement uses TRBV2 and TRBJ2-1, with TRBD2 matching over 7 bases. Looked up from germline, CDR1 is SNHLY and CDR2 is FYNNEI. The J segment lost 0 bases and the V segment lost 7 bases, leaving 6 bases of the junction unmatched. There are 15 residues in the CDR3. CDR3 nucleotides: TGTGCCAGCACTTGGGAGCGGGGCTCCTACAATGAGCAGTTCTTC. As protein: CASTWERGSYNEQFF.

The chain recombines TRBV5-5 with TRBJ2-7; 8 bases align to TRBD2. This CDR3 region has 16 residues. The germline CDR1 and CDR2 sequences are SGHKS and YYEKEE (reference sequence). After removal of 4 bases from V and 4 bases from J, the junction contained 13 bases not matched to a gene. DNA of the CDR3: TGTGCCAGCAGCCCCTCTCCCCAGCGGGAGTCTTACGAGCAGTACTTC. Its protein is CASSPSPQRESYEQYF.

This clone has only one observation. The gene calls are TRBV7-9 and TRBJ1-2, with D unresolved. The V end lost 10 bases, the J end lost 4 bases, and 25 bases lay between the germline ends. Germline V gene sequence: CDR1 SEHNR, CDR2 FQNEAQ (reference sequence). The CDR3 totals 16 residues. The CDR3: CATLAYKDQRIYGYTF. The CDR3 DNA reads TGTGCCACCCTAGCTTATAAGGATCAGAGAATCTATGGCTACACCTTC.

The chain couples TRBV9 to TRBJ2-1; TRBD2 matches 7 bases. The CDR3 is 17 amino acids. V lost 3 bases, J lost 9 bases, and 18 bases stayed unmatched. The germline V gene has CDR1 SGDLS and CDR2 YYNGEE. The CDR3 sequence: CASSGPPGTTTRPEQFF. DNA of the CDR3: TGTGCCAGCAGCGGCCCCCCCGGGACTACAACGCGTCCTGAGCAGTTCTTC.

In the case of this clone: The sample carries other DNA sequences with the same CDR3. The CDR3 bases are TGTGCCAGCAGTCCCACAGGTTCCTACGAGCAGTACTTC. Its translation: CASSPTGSYEQYF. The chain has TRBV6-6 and TRBJ2-7, with a possible D match to TRBD1 (5 bases). Between the trimmed V and J ends, which lost 5 bases and 1 base, there was a span of 9 bases. Germline V gene lookup returns CDR1 MNHNY and CDR2 SVGAGI (reference sequence). The CDR3 extends over 13 amino acids.